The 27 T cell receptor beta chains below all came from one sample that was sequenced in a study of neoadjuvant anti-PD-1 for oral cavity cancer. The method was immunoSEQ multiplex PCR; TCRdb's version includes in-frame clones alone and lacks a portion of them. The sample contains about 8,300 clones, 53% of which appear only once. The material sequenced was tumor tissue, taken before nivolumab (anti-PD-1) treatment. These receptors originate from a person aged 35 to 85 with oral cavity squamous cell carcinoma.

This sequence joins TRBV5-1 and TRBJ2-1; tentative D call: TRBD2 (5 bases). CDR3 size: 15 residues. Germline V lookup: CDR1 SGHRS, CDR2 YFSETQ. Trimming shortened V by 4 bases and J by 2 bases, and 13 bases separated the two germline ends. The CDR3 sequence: CASSPAVPPYNEQFF. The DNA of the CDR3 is TGCGCCAGCAGCCCAGCGGTTCCCCCCTACAATGAGCAGTTCTTC.

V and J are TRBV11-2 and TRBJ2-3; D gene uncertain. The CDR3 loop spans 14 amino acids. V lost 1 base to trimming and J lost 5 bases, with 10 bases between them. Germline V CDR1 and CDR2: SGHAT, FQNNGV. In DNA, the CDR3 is TGTGCCAGCAGCTTAGGGCAGGTAGGAGATACGCAGTATTTT. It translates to CASSLGQVGDTQYF.

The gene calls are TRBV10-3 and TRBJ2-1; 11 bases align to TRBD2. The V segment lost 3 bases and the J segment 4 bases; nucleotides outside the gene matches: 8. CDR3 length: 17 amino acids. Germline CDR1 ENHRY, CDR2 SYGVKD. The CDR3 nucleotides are TGTGCCATCAGTGATTCCCCACTAGCGGGAGCTTACAATGAGCAGTTCTTC. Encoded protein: CAISDSPLAGAYNEQFF.

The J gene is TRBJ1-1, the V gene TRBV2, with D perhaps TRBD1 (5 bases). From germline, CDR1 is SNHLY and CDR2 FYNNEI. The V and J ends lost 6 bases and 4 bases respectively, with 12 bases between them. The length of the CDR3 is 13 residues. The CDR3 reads CASRAGRSTEAFF. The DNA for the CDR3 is TGTGCCAGCAGGGCAGGGCGTAGCACTGAAGCTTTCTTT.

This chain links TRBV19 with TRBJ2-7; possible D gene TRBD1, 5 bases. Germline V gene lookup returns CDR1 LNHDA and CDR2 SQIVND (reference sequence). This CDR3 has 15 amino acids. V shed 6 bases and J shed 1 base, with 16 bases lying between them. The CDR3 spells CASSLGHIGSYEQYF. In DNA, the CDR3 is TGTGCCAGTAGCCTCGGACACATAGGGTCCTACGAGCAGTACTTC.

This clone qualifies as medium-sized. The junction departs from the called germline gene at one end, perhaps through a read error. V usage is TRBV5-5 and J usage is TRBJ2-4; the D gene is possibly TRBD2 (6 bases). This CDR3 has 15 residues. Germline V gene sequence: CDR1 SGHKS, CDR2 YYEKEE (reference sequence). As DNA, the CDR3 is TGTGCCAGCACCTTGGCCGGATGGGTAGGGACTTTGCAGTACTTC. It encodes CASTLAGWVGTLQYF.

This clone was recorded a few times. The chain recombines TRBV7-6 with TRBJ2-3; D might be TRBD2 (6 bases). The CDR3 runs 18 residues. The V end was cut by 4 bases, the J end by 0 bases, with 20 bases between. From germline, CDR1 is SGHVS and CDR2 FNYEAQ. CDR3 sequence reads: CASSSPRGSLPSTDTQYF. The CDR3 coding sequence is TGTGCCAGCAGCTCCCCTCGGGGGTCCCTCCCTAGCACAGATACGCAGTATTTT.

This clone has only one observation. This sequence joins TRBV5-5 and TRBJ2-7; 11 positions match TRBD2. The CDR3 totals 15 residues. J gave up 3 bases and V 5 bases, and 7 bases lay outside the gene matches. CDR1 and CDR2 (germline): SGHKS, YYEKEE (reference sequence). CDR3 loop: CASRELAGEYYEQYF. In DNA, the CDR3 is TGTGCCAGCAGAGAACTAGCGGGAGAATACTACGAGCAGTACTTC.

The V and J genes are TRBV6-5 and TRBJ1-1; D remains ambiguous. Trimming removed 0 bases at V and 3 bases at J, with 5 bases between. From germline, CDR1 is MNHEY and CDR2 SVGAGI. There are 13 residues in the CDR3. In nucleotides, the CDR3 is TGTGCCAGCAGTTACTCAGGGTACACTGAAGCTTTCTTT. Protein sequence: CASSYSGYTEAFF.

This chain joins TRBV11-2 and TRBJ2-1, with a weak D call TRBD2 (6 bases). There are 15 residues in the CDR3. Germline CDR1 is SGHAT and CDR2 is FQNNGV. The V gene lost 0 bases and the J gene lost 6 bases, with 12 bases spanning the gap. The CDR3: CASSLEAGDFNEQFF. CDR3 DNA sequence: TGTGCCAGCAGCTTAGAGGCCGGGGACTTCAATGAGCAGTTCTTC.

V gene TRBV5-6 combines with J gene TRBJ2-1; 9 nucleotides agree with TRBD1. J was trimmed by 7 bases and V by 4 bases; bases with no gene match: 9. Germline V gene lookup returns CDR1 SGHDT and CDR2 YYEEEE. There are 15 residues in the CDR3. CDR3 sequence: CASSHPDRGRNEQFF. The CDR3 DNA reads TGTGCCAGCAGCCACCCGGACAGGGGTCGGAATGAGCAGTTCTTC.

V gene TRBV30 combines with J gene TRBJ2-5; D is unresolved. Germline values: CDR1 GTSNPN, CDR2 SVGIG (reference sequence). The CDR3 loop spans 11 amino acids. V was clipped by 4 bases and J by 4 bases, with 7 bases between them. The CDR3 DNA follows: TGTGCCTGGACCTTAGGAGAGACCCAGTACTTC. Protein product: CAWTLGETQYF. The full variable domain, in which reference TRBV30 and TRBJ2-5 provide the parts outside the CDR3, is SQTIHQWPATLVQPVGSPLSLECTVEGTSNPNLYWYRQAAGRGLQLLFYSVGIGQISSEVPQNLSASRPQDRQFILSSKKLLLSDSGFYLCAWTLGETQYFGPGTRLLVL.

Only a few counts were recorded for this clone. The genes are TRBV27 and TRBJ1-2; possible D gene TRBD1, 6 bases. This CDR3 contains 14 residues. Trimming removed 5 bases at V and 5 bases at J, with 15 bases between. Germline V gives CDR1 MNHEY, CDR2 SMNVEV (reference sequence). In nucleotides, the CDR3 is TGTGCCAGCAGTCTCTATGGGGGCGTTTATGGCTACACCTTC. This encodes CASSLYGGVYGYTF.

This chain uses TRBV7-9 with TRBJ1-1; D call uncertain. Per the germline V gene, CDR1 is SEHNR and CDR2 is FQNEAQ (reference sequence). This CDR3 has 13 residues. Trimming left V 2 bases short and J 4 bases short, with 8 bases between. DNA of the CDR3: TGTGCCAGCAGCTTATACGGGGTCACTGAAGCTTTCTTT. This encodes CASSLYGVTEAFF. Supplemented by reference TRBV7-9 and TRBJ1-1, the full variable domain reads DTGVSQNPRHKITKRGQNVTFRCDPISEHNRLYWYRQTLGQGPEFLTYFQNEAQLEKSRLLSDRFSAERPKGSFSTLEIQRTEQGDSAMYLCASSLYGVTEAFFGQGTRLTVV.

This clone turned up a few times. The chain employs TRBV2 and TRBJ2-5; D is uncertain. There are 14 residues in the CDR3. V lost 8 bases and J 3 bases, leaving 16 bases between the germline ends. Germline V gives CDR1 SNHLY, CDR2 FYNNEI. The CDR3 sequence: CASGRANIEETQYF. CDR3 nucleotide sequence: TGTGCCAGCGGAAGGGCTAACATCGAAGAGACCCAGTACTTC.

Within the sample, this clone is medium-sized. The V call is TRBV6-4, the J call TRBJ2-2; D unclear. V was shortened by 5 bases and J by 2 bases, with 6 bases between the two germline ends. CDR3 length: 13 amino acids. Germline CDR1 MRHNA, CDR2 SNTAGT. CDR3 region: CASSPFNTGELFF. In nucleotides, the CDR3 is TGTGCCAGCAGTCCCTTTAACACCGGGGAGCTGTTTTTT.

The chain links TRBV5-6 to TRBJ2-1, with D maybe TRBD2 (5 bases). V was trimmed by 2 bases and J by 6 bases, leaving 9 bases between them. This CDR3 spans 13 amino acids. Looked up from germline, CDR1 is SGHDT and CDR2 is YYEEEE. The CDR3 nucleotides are TGTGCCAGCAGCTTCGGGGTTGCCAATGAGCAGTTCTTC. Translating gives CASSFGVANEQFF.

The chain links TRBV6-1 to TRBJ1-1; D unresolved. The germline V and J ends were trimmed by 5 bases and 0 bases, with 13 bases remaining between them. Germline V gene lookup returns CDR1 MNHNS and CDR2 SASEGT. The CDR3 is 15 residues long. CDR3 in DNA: TGTGCCAGCAGTTTTTCGGCGGGTATGAACACTGAAGCTTTCTTT. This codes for CASSFSAGMNTEAFF.

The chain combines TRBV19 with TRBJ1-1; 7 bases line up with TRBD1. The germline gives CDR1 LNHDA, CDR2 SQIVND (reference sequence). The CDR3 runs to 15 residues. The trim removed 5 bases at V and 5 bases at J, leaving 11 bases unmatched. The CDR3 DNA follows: TGTGCCAGTAGTCCCCCAACAGGGGCGGGTACTGAAGCTTTCTTT. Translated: CASSPPTGAGTEAFF. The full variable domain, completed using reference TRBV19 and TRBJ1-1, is DGGITQSPKYLFRKEGQNVTLSCEQNLNHDAMYWYRQDPGQGLRLIYYSQIVNDFQKGDIAEGYSVSREKKESFPLTVTSAQKNPTAFYLCASSPPTGAGTEAFFGQGTRLTVV.

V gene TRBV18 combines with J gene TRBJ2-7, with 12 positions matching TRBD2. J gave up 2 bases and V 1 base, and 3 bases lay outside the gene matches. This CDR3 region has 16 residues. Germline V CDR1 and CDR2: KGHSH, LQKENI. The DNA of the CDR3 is TGTGCCAGCTCACCACAGACTAGCGGGGGCACCTACGAGCAGTACTTC. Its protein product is CASSPQTSGGTYEQYF.

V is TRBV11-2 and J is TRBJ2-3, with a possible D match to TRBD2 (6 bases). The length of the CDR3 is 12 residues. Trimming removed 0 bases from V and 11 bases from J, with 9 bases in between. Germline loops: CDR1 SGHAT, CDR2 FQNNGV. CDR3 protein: CASSLDNGRQYF. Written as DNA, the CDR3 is TGTGCCAGCAGCTTAGATAACGGGAGGCAGTATTTT. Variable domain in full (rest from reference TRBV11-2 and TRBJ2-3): EAGVAQSPRYKIIEKRQSVAFWCNPISGHATLYWYQQILGQGPKLLIQFQNNGVVDDSQLPKDRFSAERLKGVDSTLKIQPAKLEDSAVYLCASSLDNGRQYFGPGTRLTVL.

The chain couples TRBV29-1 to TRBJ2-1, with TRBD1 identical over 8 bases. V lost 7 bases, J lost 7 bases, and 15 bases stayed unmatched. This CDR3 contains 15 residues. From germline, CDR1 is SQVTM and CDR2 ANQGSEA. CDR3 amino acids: CSAPGAGGQRNEQFF. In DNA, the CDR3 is TGCAGCGCTCCGGGGGCAGGGGGCCAGAGGAATGAGCAGTTCTTC.

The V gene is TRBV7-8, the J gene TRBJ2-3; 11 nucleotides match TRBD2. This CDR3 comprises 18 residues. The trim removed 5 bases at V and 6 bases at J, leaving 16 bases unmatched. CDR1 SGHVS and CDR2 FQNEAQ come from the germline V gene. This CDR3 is CASSLASGRPSLGDTQYF. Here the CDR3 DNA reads TGTGCCAGCAGCCTCGCTAGCGGGAGGCCCTCTCTAGGGGATACGCAGTATTTT.

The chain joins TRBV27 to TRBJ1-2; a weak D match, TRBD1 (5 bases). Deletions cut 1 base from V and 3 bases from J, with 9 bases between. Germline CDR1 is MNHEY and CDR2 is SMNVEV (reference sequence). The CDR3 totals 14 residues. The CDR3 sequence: CASSLLGRDYGYTF. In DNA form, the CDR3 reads TGTGCCAGCAGTTTATTGGGCAGGGACTATGGCTACACCTTC.

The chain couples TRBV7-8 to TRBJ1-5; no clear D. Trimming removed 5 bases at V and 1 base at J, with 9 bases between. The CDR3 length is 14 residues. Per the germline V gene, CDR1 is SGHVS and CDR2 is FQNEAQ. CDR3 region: CASSGRASNQPQHF. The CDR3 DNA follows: TGTGCCAGCAGCGGTCGGGCAAGCAATCAGCCCCAGCATTTT.

CDR3 sequence reads: CASSERATSYEQYF. CDR3 nucleotide sequence: TGTGCCAGCAGTGAAAGGGCCACTTCCTACGAGCAGTACTTC. The chain recombines TRBV6-1 with TRBJ2-7; D unresolved. The CDR3 sequence is 14 residues long. CDR1 and CDR2 (germline): MNHNS, SASEGT. Deletions cut 2 bases from V and 1 base from J, with 9 bases between.

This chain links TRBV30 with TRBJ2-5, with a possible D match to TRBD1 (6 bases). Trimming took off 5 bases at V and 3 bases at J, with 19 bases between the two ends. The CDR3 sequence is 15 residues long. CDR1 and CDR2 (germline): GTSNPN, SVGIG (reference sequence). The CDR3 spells CAWSPRGRIEETQYF. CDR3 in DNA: TGTGCCTGGTCCCCCAGGGGTCGGATAGAAGAGACCCAGTACTTC.